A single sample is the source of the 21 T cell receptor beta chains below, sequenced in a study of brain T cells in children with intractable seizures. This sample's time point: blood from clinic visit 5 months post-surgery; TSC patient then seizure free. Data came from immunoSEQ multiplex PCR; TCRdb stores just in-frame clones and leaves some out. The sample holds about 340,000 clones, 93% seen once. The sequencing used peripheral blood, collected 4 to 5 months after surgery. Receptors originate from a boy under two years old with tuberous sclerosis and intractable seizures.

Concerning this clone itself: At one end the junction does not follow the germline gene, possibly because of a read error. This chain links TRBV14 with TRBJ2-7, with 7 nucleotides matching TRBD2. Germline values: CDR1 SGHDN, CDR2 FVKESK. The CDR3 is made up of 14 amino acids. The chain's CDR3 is CASSQGGIAGVRHF. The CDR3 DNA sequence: TGTGCCAGCAGCCAAGGGGGAATAGCGGGCGTGCGTCACTTC.

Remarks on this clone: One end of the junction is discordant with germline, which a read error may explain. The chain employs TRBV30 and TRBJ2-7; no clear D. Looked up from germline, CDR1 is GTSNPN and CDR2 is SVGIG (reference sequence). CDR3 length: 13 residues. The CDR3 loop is CAWSDGRAYGQYF. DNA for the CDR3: TGTGCCTGGAGTGATGGCAGAGCCTACGGGCAGTACTTC.

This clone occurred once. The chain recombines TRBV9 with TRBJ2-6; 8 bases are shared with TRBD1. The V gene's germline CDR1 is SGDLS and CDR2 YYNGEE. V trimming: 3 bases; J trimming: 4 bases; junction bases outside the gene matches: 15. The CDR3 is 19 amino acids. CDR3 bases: TGTGCCAGCAGCGCACGTACAGATTCAGGGGGCGCGGGGGCCAACGTCCTGACTTTC. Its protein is CASSARTDSGGAGANVLTF.

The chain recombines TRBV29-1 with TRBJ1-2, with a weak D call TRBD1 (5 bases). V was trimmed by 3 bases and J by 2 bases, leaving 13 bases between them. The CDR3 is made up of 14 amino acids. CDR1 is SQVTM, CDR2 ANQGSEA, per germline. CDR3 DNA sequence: TGCAGCGTTGACCGGGGGTTTGGGAACTATGGCTACACCTTC. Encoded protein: CSVDRGFGNYGYTF.

The CDR3 reads CATSDPGQNTEAFF. CDR3 in DNA: TGTGCCACCAGTGATCCTGGACAGAACACTGAAGCTTTCTTT. The V gene is TRBV24-1, the J gene TRBJ1-1, with D perhaps TRBD1 (5 bases). The CDR3 has 14 residues. With 3 bases removed from V and 1 base from J, the gap between germline ends came to 8 bases. The V gene's germline CDR1 is KGHDR and CDR2 SFDVKD.

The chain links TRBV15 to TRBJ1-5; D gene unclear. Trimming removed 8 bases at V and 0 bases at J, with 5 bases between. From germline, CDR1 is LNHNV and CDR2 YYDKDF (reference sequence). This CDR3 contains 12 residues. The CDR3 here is CATHVSNQPQHF. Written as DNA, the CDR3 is TGTGCCACCCACGTTAGCAATCAGCCCCAGCATTTT.

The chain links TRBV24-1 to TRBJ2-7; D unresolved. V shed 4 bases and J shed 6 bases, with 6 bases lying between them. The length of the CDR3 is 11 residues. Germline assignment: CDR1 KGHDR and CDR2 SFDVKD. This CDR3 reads CATSEFGEQYF. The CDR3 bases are TGTGCCACCAGTGAGTTTGGCGAGCAGTACTTC.

The CDR3 region is CASRTSGGQETQYF. The CDR3 nucleotides read TGTGCCAGCAGAACTAGCGGGGGACAAGAGACCCAGTACTTC. The rearrangement links TRBV5-4 to TRBJ2-5; 11 bases fit TRBD2. The CDR3 sequence is 14 residues long. The V and J ends lost 5 bases and 2 bases, in that order; junction bases with no gene match: 2. Germline loops: CDR1 SGHNT, CDR2 YYREEE (reference sequence).

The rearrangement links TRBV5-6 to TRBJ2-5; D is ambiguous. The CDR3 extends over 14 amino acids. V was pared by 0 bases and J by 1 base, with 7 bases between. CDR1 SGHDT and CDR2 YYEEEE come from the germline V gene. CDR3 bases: TGTGCCAGCAGCTTGGGGAGTATCCAAGAGACCCAGTACTTC. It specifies CASSLGSIQETQYF.

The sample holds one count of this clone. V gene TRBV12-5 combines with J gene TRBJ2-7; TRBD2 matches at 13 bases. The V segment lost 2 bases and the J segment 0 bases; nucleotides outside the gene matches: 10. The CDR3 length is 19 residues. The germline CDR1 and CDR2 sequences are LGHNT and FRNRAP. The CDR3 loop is CASGLLPKGTSGISYEQYF. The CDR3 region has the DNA TGTGCTAGTGGTTTGCTCCCGAAGGGGACTAGCGGGATCTCCTACGAGCAGTACTTC. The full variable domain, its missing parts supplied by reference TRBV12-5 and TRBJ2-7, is DARVTQTPRHKVTEMGQEVTMRCQPILGHNTVFWYRQTMMQGLELLAYFRNRAPLDDSGMPKDRFSAEMPDATLATLKIQPSEPRDSAVYFCASGLLPKGTSGISYEQYFGPGTRLTVT.

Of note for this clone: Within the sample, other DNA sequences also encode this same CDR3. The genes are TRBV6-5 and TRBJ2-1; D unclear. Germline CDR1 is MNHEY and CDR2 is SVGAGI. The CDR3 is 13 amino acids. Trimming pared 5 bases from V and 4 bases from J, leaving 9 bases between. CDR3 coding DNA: TGTGCCAGCAGTCCCGGACCTTACAATGAGCAGTTCTTC. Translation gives CASSPGPYNEQFF.

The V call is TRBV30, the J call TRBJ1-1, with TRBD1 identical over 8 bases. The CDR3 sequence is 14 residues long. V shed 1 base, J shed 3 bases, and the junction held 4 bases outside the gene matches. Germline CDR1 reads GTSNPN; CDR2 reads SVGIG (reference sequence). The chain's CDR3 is CAWSATGGYTEAFF. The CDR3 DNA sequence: TGTGCCTGGAGTGCCACAGGGGGGTACACTGAAGCTTTCTTT.

CDR3 region: CAWSGGQGRTFF. CDR3 coding DNA: TGTGCCTGGAGTGGGGGACAGGGAAGGACTTTCTTT. The chain carries TRBV30 and TRBJ1-1, with 9 bases that match TRBD1. CDR1 and CDR2 from the germline V gene are GTSNPN and SVGIG (reference sequence). With V trimmed by 1 base and J by 12 bases, 6 bases remained unmatched. The length of the CDR3 is 12 residues. Drawing the rest from reference TRBV30 and TRBJ1-1, the complete variable domain is SQTIHQWPATLVQPVGSPLSLECTVEGTSNPNLYWYRQAAGRGLQLLFYSVGIGQISSEVPQNLSASRPQDRQFILSSKKLLLSDSGFYLCAWSGGQGRTFFGQGTRLTVV.

The CDR3 loop reads CATSRDREPTYEQYF. The DNA of the CDR3 is TGTGCCACCAGCAGAGATCGGGAGCCCACCTACGAGCAGTACTTC. The chain joins TRBV15 to TRBJ2-7; possibly TRBD2 for D (6 bases). Germline assignment: CDR1 LNHNV and CDR2 YYDKDF (reference sequence). This CDR3 comprises 15 residues. V was cut by 0 bases and J by 2 bases, with 11 bases left in between.

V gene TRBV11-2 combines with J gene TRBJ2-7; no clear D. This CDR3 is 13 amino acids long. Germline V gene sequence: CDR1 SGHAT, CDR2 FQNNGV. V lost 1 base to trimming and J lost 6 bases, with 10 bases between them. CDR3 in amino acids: CASSLGGFSEQYF. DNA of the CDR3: TGTGCCAGCAGCTTAGGTGGGTTCTCCGAGCAGTACTTC.

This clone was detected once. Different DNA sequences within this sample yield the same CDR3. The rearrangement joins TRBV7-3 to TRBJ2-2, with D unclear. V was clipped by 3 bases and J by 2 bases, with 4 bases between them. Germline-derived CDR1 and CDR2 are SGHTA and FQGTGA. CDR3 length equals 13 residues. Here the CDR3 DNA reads TGTGCCAGCAGCTTCGGCAACACCGGGGAGCTGTTTTTT. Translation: CASSFGNTGELFF. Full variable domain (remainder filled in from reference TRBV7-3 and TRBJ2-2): GAGVSQTPSNKVTEKGKYVELRCDPISGHTALYWYRQSLGQGPEFLIYFQGTGAADDSGLPNDRFFAVRPEGSVSTLKIQRTERGDSAVYLCASSFGNTGELFFGEGSRLTVL.

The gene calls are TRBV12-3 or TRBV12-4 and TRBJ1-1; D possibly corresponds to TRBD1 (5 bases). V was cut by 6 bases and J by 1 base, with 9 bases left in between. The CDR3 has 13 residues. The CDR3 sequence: CASRAGTNTEAFF. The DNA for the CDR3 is TGTGCCAGCAGGGCGGGGACGAACACTGAAGCTTTCTTT.

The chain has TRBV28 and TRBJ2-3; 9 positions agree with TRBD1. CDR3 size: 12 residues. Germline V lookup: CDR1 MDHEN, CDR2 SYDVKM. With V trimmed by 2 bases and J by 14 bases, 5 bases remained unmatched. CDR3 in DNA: TGTGCCAGCAGTTTACCGGGACAGGGATGGTATTTT. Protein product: CASSLPGQGWYF.

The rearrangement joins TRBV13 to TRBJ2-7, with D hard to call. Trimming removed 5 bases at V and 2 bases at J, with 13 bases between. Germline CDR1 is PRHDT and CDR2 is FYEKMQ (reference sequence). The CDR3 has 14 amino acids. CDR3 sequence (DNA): TGTGCCAGCAGCCCCAGGCGAAGGCCCTACGAGCAGTACTTC. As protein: CASSPRRRPYEQYF.

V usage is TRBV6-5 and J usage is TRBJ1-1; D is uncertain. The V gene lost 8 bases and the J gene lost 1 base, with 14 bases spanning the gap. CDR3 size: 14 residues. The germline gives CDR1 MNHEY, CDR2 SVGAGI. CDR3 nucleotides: TGTGCCAGCCGACCATTGGCAGGGAACACTGAAGCTTTCTTT. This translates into CASRPLAGNTEAFF.

CDR3 residues: CASSYSEVADTQYF. The CDR3 region has the DNA TGTGCCAGCAGTTACTCAGAGGTCGCAGATACGCAGTATTTT. The chain combines TRBV6-5 with TRBJ2-3; no definite D call. Germline V gives CDR1 MNHEY, CDR2 SVGAGI. Trimming pared 0 bases from V and 4 bases from J, leaving 8 bases between. This CDR3 is 14 amino acids long.